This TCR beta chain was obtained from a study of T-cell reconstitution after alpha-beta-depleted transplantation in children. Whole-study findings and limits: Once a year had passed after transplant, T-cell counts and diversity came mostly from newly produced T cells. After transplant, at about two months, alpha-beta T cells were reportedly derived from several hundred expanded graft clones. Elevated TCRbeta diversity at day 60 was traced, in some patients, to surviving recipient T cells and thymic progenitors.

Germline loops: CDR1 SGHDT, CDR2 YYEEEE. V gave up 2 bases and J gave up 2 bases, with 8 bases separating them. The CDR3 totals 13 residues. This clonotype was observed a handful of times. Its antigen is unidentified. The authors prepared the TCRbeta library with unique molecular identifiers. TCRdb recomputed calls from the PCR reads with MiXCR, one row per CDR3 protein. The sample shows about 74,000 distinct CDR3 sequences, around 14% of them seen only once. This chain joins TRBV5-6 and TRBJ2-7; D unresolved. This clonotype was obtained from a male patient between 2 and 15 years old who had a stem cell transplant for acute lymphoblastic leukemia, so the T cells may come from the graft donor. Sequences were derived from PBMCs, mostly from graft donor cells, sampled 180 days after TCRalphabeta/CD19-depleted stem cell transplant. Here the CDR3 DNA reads TGTGCCAGCAGCTTCGGTCGAGCCTACGAGCAGTACTTC. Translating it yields CASSFGRAYEQYF.